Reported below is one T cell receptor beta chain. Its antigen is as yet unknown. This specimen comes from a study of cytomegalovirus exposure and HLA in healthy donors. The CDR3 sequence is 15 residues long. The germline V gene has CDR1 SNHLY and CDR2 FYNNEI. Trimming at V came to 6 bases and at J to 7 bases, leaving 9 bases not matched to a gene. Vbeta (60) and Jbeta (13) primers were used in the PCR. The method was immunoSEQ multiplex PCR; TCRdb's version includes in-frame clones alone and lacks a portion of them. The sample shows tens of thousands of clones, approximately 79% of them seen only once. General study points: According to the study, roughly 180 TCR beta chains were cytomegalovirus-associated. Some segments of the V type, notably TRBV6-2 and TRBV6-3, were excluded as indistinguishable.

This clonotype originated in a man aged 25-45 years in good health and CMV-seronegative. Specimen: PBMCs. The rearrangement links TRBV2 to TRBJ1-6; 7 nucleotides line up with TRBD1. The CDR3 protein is CASRFLTGENSPLHF. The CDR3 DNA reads TGTGCCAGCAGGTTCCTCACAGGGGAGAATTCACCCCTCCACTTT.